A selection of T cell receptor beta chains follows, all from one sample in a study of cytomegalovirus exposure and HLA in healthy donors. Profiled with immunoSEQ multiplex PCR; TCRdb holds only in-frame clones, not every one. This table holds over 150,000 clones, 75% to 85% found once. The sample comprised PBMCs. Source of these receptors: a woman aged 45-65 years in good health and CMV-seropositive. CDR3s include the opening cysteine and the closing phenylalanine or tryptophan. Each record gives: CDR3 protein, CDR3 DNA, clone size, D gene, J gene, V gene. A D gene is named only where the DNA matches it firmly. The size field is filled for only some rows; it gives once, few, many or a size class.

CDR3: CASSEDSTEAFF
DNA: TGCGCCAGCAGTGAGGACAGCACTGAAGCTTTCTTT
size: NA
D: NA
J: TRBJ1-1
V: TRBV10-1

CDR3: CASSLPGLADEQFF
DNA: TGTGCCAGTAGTTTACCCGGACTAGCCGATGAGCAGTTCTTC
size: NA
D: TRBD2
J: TRBJ2-1
V: TRBV19

CDR3: CASAGGGRGSTDTQYF
DNA: TGTGCCAGCGCTGGGGGCGGACGCGGGAGTACAGATACGCAGTATTTT
size: few
D: NA
J: TRBJ2-3
V: TRBV7-2

CDR3: CASSGTGSSYNEQFF
DNA: TGTGCCAGCAGCGGTACAGGGAGCTCCTACAATGAGCAGTTCTTC
size: NA
D: NA
J: TRBJ2-1
V: TRBV7-6

CDR3: CASSYSEGGISYGYTF
DNA: TGTGCCAGCAGTTACTCGGAGGGGGGGATCTCCTATGGCTACACCTTC
size: NA
D: NA
J: TRBJ1-2
V: TRBV6-6

CDR3: CASSQGQVVAKNIQYF
DNA: TGTGCCAGCAGCCAGGGACAGGTGGTAGCCAAAAACATTCAGTACTTC
size: once
D: TRBD1
J: TRBJ2-4
V: TRBV5-6

CDR3: CASSVALSSGGARGNEQFF
DNA: TGTGCCAGCAGCGTAGCCCTCTCTAGCGGGGGGGCGCGGGGCAATGAGCAGTTCTTC
size: NA
D: TRBD2
J: TRBJ2-1
V: TRBV9

CDR3: CASSAERESTGELFF
DNA: TGTGCCAGCAGCGCGGAGCGGGAGTCGACCGGGGAGCTGTTTTTT
size: NA
D: TRBD2
J: TRBJ2-2
V: TRBV9

CDR3: CAWSPGQGYEQYF
DNA: TGTGCCTGGAGTCCGGGACAGGGCTACGAGCAGTACTTC
size: few
D: TRBD1
J: TRBJ2-7
V: TRBV30

CDR3: CASSSGGANEQFF
DNA: TGTGCCAGCAGTAGCGGGGGGGCCAATGAGCAGTTCTTC
size: NA
D: TRBD2
J: TRBJ2-1
V: TRBV6-1

CDR3: CASSKSGAYEQYF
DNA: TGTGCCAGTAGTAAGAGCGGGGCCTACGAGCAGTACTTC
size: NA
D: TRBD2
J: TRBJ2-7
V: TRBV19

CDR3: CASRSLGNTIYF
DNA: TGTGCCAGCAGGTCTCTTGGAAACACCATATATTTT
size: NA
D: NA
J: TRBJ1-3
V: TRBV28

CDR3: CASIRGQNTGELFF
DNA: TGTGCCAGCATCAGGGGGCAGAACACCGGGGAGCTGTTTTTT
size: NA
D: TRBD1
J: TRBJ2-2
V: TRBV2

CDR3: CASRGWAYEQYF
DNA: TGTGCCAGCCGGGGATGGGCCTACGAGCAGTACTTC
size: NA
D: NA
J: TRBJ2-7
V: TRBV27

CDR3: CASSLSSQGRVNQPQHF
DNA: TGTGCCAGCAGTTTATCGTCCCAGGGAAGGGTCAATCAGCCCCAGCATTTT
size: few
D: NA
J: TRBJ1-5
V: TRBV27

CDR3: CASSVTGDTSTDTQYF
DNA: TGCGCCAGCAGCGTGACAGGGGACACAAGCACAGATACGCAGTATTTT
size: NA
D: TRBD1
J: TRBJ2-3
V: TRBV5-1

CDR3: CASSRLAGTTDTQYF
DNA: TGCGCCAGCAGCAGACTAGCGGGGACCACAGATACGCAGTATTTT
size: NA
D: TRBD2
J: TRBJ2-3
V: TRBV4-1

CDR3: CASSLDYPGTEAFF
DNA: TGCGCCAGCAGCTTGGATTACCCGGGGACTGAAGCTTTCTTT
size: once
D: NA
J: TRBJ1-1
V: TRBV5-1

CDR3: CASSLTGSGSYEQYF
DNA: TGTGCCAGCAGCCTCACAGGGTCTGGGTCCTACGAGCAGTACTTC
size: NA
D: NA
J: TRBJ2-7
V: TRBV7-9

CDR3: CASSWGQVRSTDTQYF
DNA: TGTGCCAGCAGTTGGGGACAAGTCCGTAGCACAGATACGCAGTATTTT
size: few
D: NA
J: TRBJ2-3
V: TRBV28

CDR3: CASRLNRVYEQHF
DNA: TGTGCCAGCAGGCTTAACAGGGTTTACGAGCAGCACTTC
size: NA
D: NA
J: TRBJ2-7
V: TRBV6-1

CDR3: CASSLEGRYTEAFF
DNA: TGCGCCAGCAGCTTGGAAGGGAGGTACACTGAAGCTTTCTTT
size: few
D: NA
J: TRBJ1-1
V: TRBV5-1

CDR3: CASSLPTGHNQPQHF
DNA: TGTGCCAGCAGTTTACCGACAGGGCACAATCAGCCCCAGCATTTT
size: NA
D: TRBD1
J: TRBJ1-5
V: TRBV28

CDR3: CASNPSTALNEKLFF
DNA: TGTGCCAGCAACCCTTCGACAGCCCTTAATGAAAAACTGTTTTTT
size: NA
D: NA
J: TRBJ1-4
V: TRBV28

CDR3: CASSATGGGSYEQYF
DNA: TGTGCCAGCAGTGCCACAGGGGGGGGCTCCTACGAGCAGTACTTC
size: NA
D: NA
J: TRBJ2-7
V: TRBV7-9

CDR3: CASSPRRGRSNEQFF
DNA: TGTGCCAGCAGCCCCCGGCGCGGGAGGTCGAATGAGCAGTTCTTC
size: NA
D: TRBD2
J: TRBJ2-1
V: TRBV7-8

CDR3: CASRLTSNQETQYF
DNA: TGTGCCAGCAGGCTCACTAGTAACCAAGAGACCCAGTACTTC
size: NA
D: NA
J: TRBJ2-5
V: TRBV2

CDR3: CASSPWPQNTGELFF
DNA: TGTGCCAGCAGCCCATGGCCTCAGAACACCGGGGAGCTGTTTTTT
size: NA
D: NA
J: TRBJ2-2
V: TRBV7-2

CDR3: CASSGIQQETQYF
DNA: TGTGCCAGCAGTGGGATACAGCAAGAGACCCAGTACTTC
size: NA
D: NA
J: TRBJ2-5
V: TRBV6-1

CDR3: CASRVQQENTIYF
DNA: TGTGCCAGCAGGGTTCAACAGGAGAACACCATATATTTT
size: NA
D: NA
J: TRBJ1-3
V: TRBV5-4

CDR3: CASSLVSLRENTIYF
DNA: TGTGCCAGCAGTTTGGTGTCTCTACGGGAAAACACCATATATTTT
size: few
D: NA
J: TRBJ1-3
V: TRBV28

CDR3: CASSWGDRGLEQYF
DNA: TGTGCCAGCAGCTGGGGGGACAGGGGGCTCGAGCAGTACTTC
size: NA
D: TRBD1
J: TRBJ2-7
V: TRBV11-2

CDR3: CSARNQETQYF
DNA: TGCAGTGCTCGTAACCAAGAGACCCAGTACTTC
size: NA
D: NA
J: TRBJ2-5
V: TRBV20-1

CDR3: CASSRARGGYNEQFF
DNA: TGCGCCAGCAGCCGCGCCCGGGGAGGATACAATGAGCAGTTCTTC
size: once
D: NA
J: TRBJ2-1
V: TRBV5-1

CDR3: CASSLGMGGAANYGYTF
DNA: TGTGCCAGCAGCTTAGGGATGGGAGGGGCCGCAAACTATGGCTACACCTTC
size: NA
D: NA
J: TRBJ1-2
V: TRBV5-5

CDR3: CASSLPSYGYTF
DNA: TGTGCCAGCAGCCTACCCTCCTATGGCTACACCTTC
size: NA
D: NA
J: TRBJ1-2
V: TRBV5-4

CDR3: CASSSTGSTNEKLFF
DNA: TGTGCCAGCAGCTCAACAGGGTCGACTAATGAAAAACTGTTTTTT
size: NA
D: NA
J: TRBJ1-4
V: TRBV5-5

CDR3: CASRGSQYF
DNA: TGTGCCAGCAGGGGCAGTCAGTACTTC
size: NA
D: NA
J: TRBJ2-4
V: TRBV6-6

CDR3: CASSSRLSGGEQYF
DNA: TGTGCCAGCAGCTCCCGGCTATCGGGAGGTGAGCAGTACTTC
size: NA
D: TRBD2
J: TRBJ2-7
V: TRBV11-2

CDR3: CASSITGTKDTEAFF
DNA: TGTGCCAGTAGTATAACCGGGACAAAAGACACTGAAGCTTTCTTT
size: NA
D: NA
J: TRBJ1-1
V: TRBV19

CDR3: CASSRDRDDYGYTF
DNA: TGTGCCAGCAGCCGCGACAGGGACGACTATGGCTACACCTTC
size: NA
D: TRBD1
J: TRBJ1-2
V: TRBV9

CDR3: CASSQDGQSYSNQPQHF
DNA: TGTGCCAGCAGCCAAGATGGACAGTCCTATAGCAATCAGCCCCAGCATTTT
size: NA
D: NA
J: TRBJ1-5
V: TRBV4-2